This TCR beta chain was retrieved from a study of shared clonotypes between healthy human individuals. Germline CDR1 reads SGHAT; CDR2 reads FQNNGV. This CDR3 contains 17 residues. Trimming took 5 bases from V and 4 from J; bases not matched to a gene: 12. Repertoires were generated with immunoSEQ multiplex PCR, while TCRdb's copy carries only in-frame clones and drops some. The sample has some 2.4 million clones; 93% are singletons. The chain uses TRBV11-2 and TRBJ2-3; 10 bases match TRBD2. The clonotype comes from a man aged 18 to 35 in good health. Some clones in this sample may be carry-over from other donors' samples. The sequenced material came from naive CD4+ T cells from PBMCs. Subset in this sample: CD45RA+ positively selected. The CDR3 nucleotides read TGTGCCAGCAGCCAGGGGCGTGGGACTAGCGTGTCAGATACGCAGTATTTT. Its translation: CASSQGRGTSVSDTQYF.